These 3 T cell receptor beta chains came from one sample sequenced in a study of graft-versus-host responses after intestinal transplantation. Sequencing was performed with immunoSEQ multiplex PCR; in TCRdb, only in-frame clones are kept and a portion is missing. The sample lists 5,500 to 6,500 clones; roughly 20% were seen once. The material sequenced was alloreactive CD4+ T cells from a mixed lymphocyte reaction culture, taken before transplantation. Stated subset: CFSE-low proliferating T cells sorted from roughly 6-day pre-transplant mixed lymphocyte reaction (GvH or HvG direction). The receptors here all came from a human patient who was an organ donor for intestinal transplantation.

The chain employs TRBV4-2 and TRBJ2-5; 10 positions match TRBD2. The CDR3 is 16 residues long. Germline CDR1 and CDR2: LGHNA and YNFKEQ. V was pared by 2 bases and J by 2 bases, with 5 bases of the junction left unmatched. This CDR3 is CASSQTYSGGQETQYF. CDR3 coding DNA: TGTGCCAGCAGCCAAACCTATAGCGGGGGGCAAGAGACCCAGTACTTC.

By proportion, this clone is medium-sized. Relative to the germline gene, one junction end is altered; a read error may explain this. The rearrangement links TRBV7-7 to TRBJ1-1; D perhaps matches TRBD1 (6 bases). The CDR3 contains 13 residues. Germline CDR1 SSHAT, CDR2 FNYEAQ (reference sequence). The CDR3 sequence is CASSLRTDTEAFF. CDR3 sequence (DNA): TGTGCTAGCAGCTTAAGGACAGACACTGAAGCTTTCTTT.

This rearrangement joins TRBV6-5 to TRBJ2-7; 8 bases match TRBD1. J gave up 6 bases and V 5 bases, and 9 bases lay outside the gene matches. CDR1 MNHEY and CDR2 SVGAGI come from the germline V gene. The CDR3 contains 14 residues. CDR3 nucleotide sequence: TGTGCCAGCAGTACATCGACAGGGGTGGTCGAGCAGTACTTC. Residues: CASSTSTGVVEQYF.